The rows below give T cell receptor beta chains drawn from one sample of a study of early T cells in non-severe SARS-CoV-2 infection. In TCRdb, the 5' RACE reads were re-called with MiXCR into one record per CDR3 protein. The sample lists 25,000 to 30,000 distinct CDR3 sequences; around 4.5% were seen once. Material: whole blood. Receptor source: an adult who was a healthcare worker with PCR-confirmed SARS-CoV-2 infection or an uninfected control (not recorded which). Each CDR3 is given with its conserved first and last residue. The order of the fields is D gene, clone size, V gene, J gene, CDR3 DNA, CDR3 protein. The D gene is left open where the match is weak. The size entry is marked missing in some rows and otherwise reads once, few, many or a size class.

NA	many	TRBV11-1	TRBJ2-5	TGTGCCAGCGCGACAAGGGCGAACCAAGAGACCCAGTACTTC	CASATRANQETQYF
NA	many	TRBV20-1	TRBJ1-6	TGCAGTGCCCGTTCGGCAACAGACTTCAATTCACCCCTCCACTTT	CSARSATDFNSPLHF
NA	many	TRBV29-1	TRBJ2-3	TGCAGCGTTGTGAACGGGATCACAGATACGCAGTATTTT	CSVVNGITDTQYF
NA	few	TRBV18	TRBJ1-5	TGTGCCAGCTCACCAGGCGGGACGGGTCAGCCCCAGCATTTT	CASSPGGTGQPQHF
TRBD2	many	TRBV12-3/TRBV12-4	TRBJ2-1	TGTGCCAGCAGTGGCAACCCGGGGACTAGCGGGAGCAAGTATGAGCAGTTCTTC	CASSGNPGTSGSKYEQFF
NA	NA	TRBV18	TRBJ2-7	TGTGCCAGCTCACCACGCCTGACACGGGGGTCCGAGCAGTACTTC	CASSPRLTRGSEQYF
NA	many	TRBV5-4	TRBJ2-5	TGTGCCAGCAGCTCTTCCCCAGCAGGTGGGGAGCAAGAGACCCAGTACTTC	CASSSSPAGGEQETQYF
NA	many	TRBV7-6	TRBJ2-7	TGTGCCAGCAGCTTAGAGAGGGGGTTCTCCTACGAGCAGTACTTC	CASSLERGFSYEQYF
NA	many	TRBV20-1	TRBJ2-1	TGCAGTGCTACACCCGGGACCTGGCCCAATGAGCAGTTCTTC	CSATPGTWPNEQFF
NA	many	TRBV21-1	TRBJ1-5	TGTGCCAGCAGAAGTGATCCGGCGGGCAATCAGCCCCAGCATTTT	CASRSDPAGNQPQHF
TRBD1	few	TRBV24-1	TRBJ2-5	TGTGCCACCAGTGAGACAGGGGGCGGTGAGACCCAGTACTTC	CATSETGGGETQYF
TRBD2	many	TRBV20-1	TRBJ2-7	TGCAGTGCTAGAGATCCCCGTTCTAGCGGGAGGGCCGATTGGTACGAGCAGTACTTC	CSARDPRSSGRADWYEQYF
NA	few	TRBV7-2	TRBJ2-3	TGTGCCAGCAGCTTAGCACGGGGTACGCAGTATTTT	CASSLARGTQYF
NA	many	TRBV7-6	TRBJ2-2	TGTGCCAGCAGCTTTAGGTTACAGGGAGTCACCGGGGAGCTGTTTTTT	CASSFRLQGVTGELFF
NA	many	TRBV7-2	TRBJ2-3	TGTGCCAGCAGCTTAGCAATGGCGGACACGCAGTATTTT	CASSLAMADTQYF
TRBD1	many	TRBV29-1	TRBJ1-2	TGCAGCGTTGAGACAGGGGGCTTCAATGGCTACACCTTC	CSVETGGFNGYTF
NA	many	TRBV7-9	TRBJ1-1	TGTGCCAGCAGCTTAGCGGGGGGCGGCAACACTGAAGCTTTCTTT	CASSLAGGGNTEAFF
NA	NA	TRBV7-9	TRBJ2-1	TGTGCCAGCAGCTTAGACTCGACGATATACAATGAGCAGTTCTTC	CASSLDSTIYNEQFF
NA	few	TRBV12-3/TRBV12-4	TRBJ1-1	TGTGCCAGCATCGGACCCGGACGAACTGAAGCTTTCTTT	CASIGPGRTEAFF
TRBD1	NA	TRBV7-2	TRBJ2-3	TGTGCCAGCAGCTTAAGCGACAGGGTTTCGACAGATACGCAGTATTTT	CASSLSDRVSTDTQYF
NA	few	TRBV12-3/TRBV12-4	TRBJ2-3	TGTGCCAGCAGTTTAGCGACTGATGGAGCGGGTACGCAGTATTTT	CASSLATDGAGTQYF
TRBD2	many	TRBV27	TRBJ2-3	TGTGCCAGCAGTTCTCTAGCGGGAGTGGGCGGCACAGATACGCAGTATTTT	CASSSLAGVGGTDTQYF
TRBD2	many	TRBV29-1	TRBJ2-1	TGCAGCGTTCCCTCACTAATAATCGGTGAACGGACGGGACTAGCGGAGTTGTTTCCAGCGCTCCAGTTCTTC	CSVPSLIIGERTGLAELFPALQFF
TRBD1	many	TRBV3-1	TRBJ1-5	TGTGCCAGCAGCCAAGGGACAGGGGTGCGTCAGCCCCAGCATTTT	CASSQGTGVRQPQHF
TRBD2	medium-sized	TRBV9	TRBJ2-1	TGTGCCAGCAGCGCCCCGGGAGGGGGGACCCCTGACCTCAATGAGCAGTTCTTC	CASSAPGGGTPDLNEQFF